Shown below are 2 T cell receptor beta chains from a single sample sequenced in a study of cytomegalovirus exposure and HLA in healthy donors. Generated by immunoSEQ multiplex PCR, the TCRdb table keeps only in-frame clones and is missing some. The sample yields some 110,000 clones, approximately 89% seen once. The sample consisted of PBMCs. All receptors come from a man between 18 and 35 years old in good health and CMV-seronegative.

This clone was picked up one time. In DNA form, the CDR3 reads TGTGCCAGCAGGCTACCGGGACAGGGACCTTTGAACACTGAAGCTTTCTTT. Its protein product is CASRLPGQGPLNTEAFF. This rearrangement joins TRBV7-9 to TRBJ1-1; 9 bases agree with TRBD1. Germline V gene data show CDR1 as SEHNR and CDR2 as FQNEAQ (reference sequence). The CDR3 has 17 amino acids. J gave up 0 bases and V 6 bases, and 11 bases lay outside the gene matches.

This clone occurred a few times. The V call is TRBV4-2, the J call TRBJ1-2; D is ambiguous. Trimming cost V 0 bases and J 1 base, with 9 bases left between them. The germline gives CDR1 LGHNA, CDR2 YNFKEQ. The CDR3 extends over 15 amino acids. The CDR3, as DNA: TGTGCCAGCAGCCAAGATGGTCAGAATAACTATGGCTACACCTTC. Its translation: CASSQDGQNNYGYTF.